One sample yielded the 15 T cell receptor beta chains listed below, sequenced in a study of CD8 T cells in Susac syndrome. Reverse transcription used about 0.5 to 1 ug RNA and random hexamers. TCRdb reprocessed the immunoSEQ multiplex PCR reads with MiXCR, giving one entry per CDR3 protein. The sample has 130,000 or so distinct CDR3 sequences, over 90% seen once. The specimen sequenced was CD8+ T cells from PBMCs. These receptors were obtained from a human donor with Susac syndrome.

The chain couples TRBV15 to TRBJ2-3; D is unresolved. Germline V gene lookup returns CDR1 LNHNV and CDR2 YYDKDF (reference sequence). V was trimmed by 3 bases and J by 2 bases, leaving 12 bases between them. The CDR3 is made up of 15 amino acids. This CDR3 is CATSSLNADTDTQYF. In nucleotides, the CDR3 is TGTGCCACCAGCAGCCTGAACGCTGACACAGATACGCAGTATTTT.

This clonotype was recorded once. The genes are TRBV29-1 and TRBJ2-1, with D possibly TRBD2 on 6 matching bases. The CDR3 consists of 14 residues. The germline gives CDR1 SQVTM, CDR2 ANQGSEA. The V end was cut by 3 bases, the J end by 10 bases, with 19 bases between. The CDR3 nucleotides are TGCAGCGTTGATGGGCAGGGAGGCTTCCGAGAGCAGTTCTTC. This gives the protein CSVDGQGGFREQFF.

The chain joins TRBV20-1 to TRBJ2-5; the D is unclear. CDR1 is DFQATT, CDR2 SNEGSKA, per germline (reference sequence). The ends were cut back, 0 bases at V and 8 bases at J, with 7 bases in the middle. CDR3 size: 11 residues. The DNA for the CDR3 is TGCAGTGCTAGAGACGGCTTAACCCAGTACTTC. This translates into CSARDGLTQYF.

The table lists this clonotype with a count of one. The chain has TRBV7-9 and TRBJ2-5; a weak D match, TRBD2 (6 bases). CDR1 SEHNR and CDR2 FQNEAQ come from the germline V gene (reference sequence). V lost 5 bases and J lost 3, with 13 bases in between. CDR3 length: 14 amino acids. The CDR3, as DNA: TGTGCCAGCAGCCGAGAACTAGCCAAAGAGACCCAGTACTTC. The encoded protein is CASSRELAKETQYF.

The CDR3 DNA reads as TGTGCCAGCAGTCCGAGGACAGGGGGCATCGACACTGAAGCTTTCTTT. Residues: CASSPRTGGIDTEAFF. The chain recombines TRBV12-3 or TRBV12-4 with TRBJ1-1; the match to TRBD1 covers 11 bases. J was trimmed by 3 bases and V by 5 bases; bases with no gene match: 8. This CDR3 is 16 amino acids long.

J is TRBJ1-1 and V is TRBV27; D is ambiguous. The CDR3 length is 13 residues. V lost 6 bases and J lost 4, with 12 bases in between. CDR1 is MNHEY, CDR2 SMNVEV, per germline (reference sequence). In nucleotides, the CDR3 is TGTGCCAGCAGGTCGTTCTTGGCCACTGAAGCTTTCTTT. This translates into CASRSFLATEAFF.

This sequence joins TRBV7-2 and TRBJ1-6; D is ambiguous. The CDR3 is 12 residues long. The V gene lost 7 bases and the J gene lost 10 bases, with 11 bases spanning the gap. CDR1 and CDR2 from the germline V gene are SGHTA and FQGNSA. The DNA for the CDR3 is TGTGCCAGCACCAAAGGAGGATCACCCCTCCACTTT. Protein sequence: CASTKGGSPLHF.

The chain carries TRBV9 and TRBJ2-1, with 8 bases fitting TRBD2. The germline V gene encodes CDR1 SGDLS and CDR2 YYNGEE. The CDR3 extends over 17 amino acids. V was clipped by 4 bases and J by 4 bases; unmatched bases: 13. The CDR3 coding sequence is TGTGCCAGCAGCTCCGGAGCCAGCGGGGGACCGTACAATGAGCAGTTCTTC. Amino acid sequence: CASSSGASGGPYNEQFF.

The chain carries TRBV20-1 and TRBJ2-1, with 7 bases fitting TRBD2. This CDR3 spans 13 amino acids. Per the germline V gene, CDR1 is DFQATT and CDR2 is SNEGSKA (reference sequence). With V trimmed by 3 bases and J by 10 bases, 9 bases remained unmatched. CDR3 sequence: CSARLLGEGEQFF. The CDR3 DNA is TGCAGTGCTAGGCTCTTAGGGGAGGGGGAGCAGTTCTTC.

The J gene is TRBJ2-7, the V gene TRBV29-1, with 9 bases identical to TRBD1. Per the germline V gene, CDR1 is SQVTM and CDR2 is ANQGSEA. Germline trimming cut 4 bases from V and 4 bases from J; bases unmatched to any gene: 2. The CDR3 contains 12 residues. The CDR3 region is CSVGGQGYEQYF. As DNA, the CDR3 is TGCAGCGTTGGGGGACAGGGTTACGAGCAGTACTTC.

CDR3: CATSTSGADNEQFF. CDR3 DNA sequence: TGTGCCACCAGTACGAGCGGGGCCGACAATGAGCAGTTCTTC. The rearrangement uses TRBV24-1 and TRBJ2-1; 7 bases are shared with TRBD2. CDR3 size: 14 residues. V shed 6 bases and J 5 bases; nucleotides not matched to a gene: 6. Germline V gene lookup returns CDR1 KGHDR and CDR2 SFDVKD.

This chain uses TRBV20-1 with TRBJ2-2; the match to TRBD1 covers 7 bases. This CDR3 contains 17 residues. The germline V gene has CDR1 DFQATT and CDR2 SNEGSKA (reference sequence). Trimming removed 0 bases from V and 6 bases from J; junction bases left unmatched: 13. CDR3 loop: CSARDPNDRAWAGELFF. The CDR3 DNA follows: TGCAGTGCTAGAGATCCCAACGACAGGGCGTGGGCCGGGGAGCTGTTTTTT.

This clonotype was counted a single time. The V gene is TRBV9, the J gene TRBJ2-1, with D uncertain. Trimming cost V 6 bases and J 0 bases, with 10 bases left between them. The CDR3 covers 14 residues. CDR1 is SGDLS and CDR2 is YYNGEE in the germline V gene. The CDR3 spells CASNGHSSYNEQFF. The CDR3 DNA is TGTGCCAGCAACGGCCATAGCTCCTACAATGAGCAGTTCTTC. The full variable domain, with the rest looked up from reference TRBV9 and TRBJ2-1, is DSGVTQTPKHLITATGQRVTLRCSPRSGDLSVYWYQQSLDQGLQFLIQYYNGEERAKGNILERFSAQQFPDLHSELNLSSLELGDSALYFCASNGHSSYNEQFFGPGTRLTVL.

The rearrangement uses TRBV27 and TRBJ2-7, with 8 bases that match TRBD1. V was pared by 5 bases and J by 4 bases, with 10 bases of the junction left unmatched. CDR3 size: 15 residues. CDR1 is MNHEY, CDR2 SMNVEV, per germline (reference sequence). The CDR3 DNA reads TGTGCCAGCAGTCCTAGGACAGGGAGGTTTTACGAGCAGTACTTC. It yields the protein CASSPRTGRFYEQYF.

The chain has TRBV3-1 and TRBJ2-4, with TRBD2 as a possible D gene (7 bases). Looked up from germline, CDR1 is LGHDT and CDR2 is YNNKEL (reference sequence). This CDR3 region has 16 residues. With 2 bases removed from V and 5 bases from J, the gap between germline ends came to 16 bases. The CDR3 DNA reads TGTGCCAGCAGCCAATCCTCGGGGGGCGCGGAAAACATTCAGTACTTC. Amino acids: CASSQSSGGAENIQYF.